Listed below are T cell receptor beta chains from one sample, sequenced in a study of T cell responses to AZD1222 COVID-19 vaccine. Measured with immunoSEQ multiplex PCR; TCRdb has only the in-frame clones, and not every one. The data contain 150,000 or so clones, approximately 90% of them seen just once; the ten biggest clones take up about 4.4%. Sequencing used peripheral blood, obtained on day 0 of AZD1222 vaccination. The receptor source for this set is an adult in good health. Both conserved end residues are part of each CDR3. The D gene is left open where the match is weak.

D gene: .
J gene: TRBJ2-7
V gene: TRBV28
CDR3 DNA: TGTGCCAGCAGTTTTATCGGCGGGGCTAGGGGTTGGTACGAGCAGTACTTC
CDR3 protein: CASSFIGGARGWYEQYF

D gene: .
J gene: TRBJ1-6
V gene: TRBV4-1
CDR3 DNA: TGCGCCAGCAGCCAAGAGCGGACAACTCCCCTCCACTTT
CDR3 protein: CASSQERTTPLHF

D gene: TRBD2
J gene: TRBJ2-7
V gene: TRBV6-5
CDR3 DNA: TGTGCCAGCAGTTACGAGTTGGGGGGGATTTACGAGCAGTACTTC
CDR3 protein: CASSYELGGIYEQYF

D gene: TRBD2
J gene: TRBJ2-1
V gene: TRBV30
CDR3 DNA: TGTGCCTGGAGTGTGGGACTAGCGGGAGAGTCCTACAATGAGCAGTTCTTC
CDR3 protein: CAWSVGLAGESYNEQFF

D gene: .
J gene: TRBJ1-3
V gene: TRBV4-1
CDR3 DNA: TGCGCCAGCAGCCAAGCCGAGGCCAGTACACTTGGAAACACCATATATTTT
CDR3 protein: CASSQAEASTLGNTIYF

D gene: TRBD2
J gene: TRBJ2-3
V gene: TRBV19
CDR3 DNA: TGTGCCAGTAGAATTCTAGCGGGAGGCAGCACAGATACGCAGTATTTT
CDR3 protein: CASRILAGGSTDTQYF

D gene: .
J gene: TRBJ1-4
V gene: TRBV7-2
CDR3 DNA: TGTGCCAGCAGCTTTTCAGGAGCCAGGGGAAAACTGTTTTTT
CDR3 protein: CASSFSGARGKLFF

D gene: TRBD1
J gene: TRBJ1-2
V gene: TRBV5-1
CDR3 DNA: TGCGCCAGCAGTTGGGACAGGGATGGCTACACCTTC
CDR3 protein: CASSWDRDGYTF

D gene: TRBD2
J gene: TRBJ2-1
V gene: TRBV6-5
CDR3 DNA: TGTGCCAGCAGGGGTGTTCTAGCGGGAGGCGATGAGCAGTTCTTC
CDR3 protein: CASRGVLAGGDEQFF

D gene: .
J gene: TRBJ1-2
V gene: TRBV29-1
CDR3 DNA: TGCAGCGTTGAAGATTTAGGCCGGCCTCTAGAAGGCTACACCTTC
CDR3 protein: CSVEDLGRPLEGYTF

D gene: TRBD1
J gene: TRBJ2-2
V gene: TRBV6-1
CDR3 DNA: TGTGCCAGCAGTGAAGGGACAGGTTTGGTCGGGGAGCTGTTTTTT
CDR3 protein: CASSEGTGLVGELFF

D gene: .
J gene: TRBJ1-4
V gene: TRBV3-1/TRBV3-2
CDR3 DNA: TGTGCCAGCAGCCTGGGACATCCCGGAGGAAAACTGTTTTTT
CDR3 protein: CASSLGHPGGKLFF

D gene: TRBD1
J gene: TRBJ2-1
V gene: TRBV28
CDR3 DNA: TGTGCCATCCATGGGACAGGGGAAACCAATGAGCAGTTCTTC
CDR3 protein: CAIHGTGETNEQFF

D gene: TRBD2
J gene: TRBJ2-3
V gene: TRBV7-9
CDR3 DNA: TGTGCCAGCAGCATAAGCGGGAGTCCTGGAGATACGCAGTATTTT
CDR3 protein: CASSISGSPGDTQYF

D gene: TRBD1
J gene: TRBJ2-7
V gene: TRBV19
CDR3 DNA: TGTGCCAGTAGTATATTTGGGACAGGGCCCTACGAGCAGTACTTC
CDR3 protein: CASSIFGTGPYEQYF

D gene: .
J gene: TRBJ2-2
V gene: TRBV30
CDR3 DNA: TGTGCCCGATCTATCGGGAGAAGGGAGCTGTTTTTT
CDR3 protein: CARSIGRRELFF

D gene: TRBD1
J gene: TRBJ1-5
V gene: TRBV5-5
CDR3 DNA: TGTGCCAGCAGCTTGGCTCTAGACAGGGGTTGGGTTCAGCCCCAGCATTTT
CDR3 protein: CASSLALDRGWVQPQHF

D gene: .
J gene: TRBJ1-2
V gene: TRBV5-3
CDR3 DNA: TGTGCCAGAAGCTTGGTTGGAATTATAGTCCCCGGGGGGCGCGGGCAATTC
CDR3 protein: CARSLVGIIVPGGRGQF

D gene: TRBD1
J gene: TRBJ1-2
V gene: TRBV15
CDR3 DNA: TGTGCCACCAGCAGAGGGGGGACAGGGGATGCCATAGGTGGCTACACCTTC
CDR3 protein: CATSRGGTGDAIGGYTF